The 3 T cell receptor beta chains below were found in one sample sequenced in a study of blood T cell repertoires in COVID-19. Sequenced by immunoSEQ multiplex PCR; TCRdb stores in-frame clones only, minus some. Among some 41,000 clones listed, roughly 90% were seen once. Sequencing was performed on peripheral blood. These receptors were collected from a human donor in a cohort sampled during active COVID-19.

The chain employs TRBV6-2 or TRBV6-3 and TRBJ1-6, with a tentative D call TRBD1 (5 bases). Trimming removed 6 bases at V and 6 bases at J, with 15 bases between. Per the germline V gene, CDR1 is MNHEY and CDR2 is SVGEGT. The CDR3 contains 15 residues. CDR3 sequence: CASSFVGDPNSPLHF. CDR3 coding DNA: TGTGCCAGCAGCTTCGTAGGGGATCCTAATTCACCCCTCCACTTT.

The chain is built from TRBV7-9 and TRBJ1-4; D remains ambiguous. Germline values: CDR1 SEHNR, CDR2 FQNEAQ (reference sequence). The V gene lost 2 bases and the J gene lost 5 bases, with 6 bases spanning the gap. The CDR3 is 13 residues long. DNA of the CDR3: TGTGCCAGCAGCTTATACGGGAATGAAAAACTGTTTTTT. Amino acids: CASSLYGNEKLFF.

This clone was observed once. The genes are TRBV23-1 and TRBJ2-7, with a possible D match to TRBD2 (5 bases). TRBV23-1 is an open reading frame whose function is uncertain. Between the trimmed V and J ends, which lost 7 bases and 1 base, there was a span of 17 bases. The CDR3 totals 15 residues. The CDR3 sequence: CASIHRRVGSYEQYF. The CDR3 nucleotides are TGCGCCAGCATCCATAGGCGGGTTGGGTCCTACGAGCAGTACTTC.